This T cell receptor beta chain was recorded in a study of CD8 T cells in ankylosing spondylitis. Scientists made TCR beta libraries using quantitative 5'-RACE with molecular barcodes. TCRdb fed the 5' RACE reads into MiXCR, producing one record per CDR3 protein. The table records around 770,000 distinct CDR3 sequences, under 20% of them present only once. Study-wide results and limits: One TCR beta motif, made up of several highly homologous variants, appeared characteristic of ankylosing spondylitis blood. Earlier literature documents some of the motif variants in reactive arthritis synovial fluid and blood. Within matched ankylosing spondylitis synovial fluid, disease-linked clones were reportedly significantly enriched. Disease-linked clones had a CD8+ phenotype and relatively low frequency in peripheral blood.

As concerns this clonotype: No antigen is known for it.

The CDR3 contains 11 residues. The ends were cut back, 7 bases at V and 2 bases at J, with 6 bases in the middle. Material for sequencing was blood, either unsorted or a sorted T cell fraction (not recorded which). This chain connects TRBV12-3 or TRBV12-4 to TRBJ2-7; D perhaps matches TRBD2 (5 bases). This TCR was recovered from a male donor with ankylosing spondylitis. This CDR3 is CASTGAYEQYF. CDR3 DNA sequence: TGTGCCAGCACCGGGGCCTACGAGCAGTACTTC.